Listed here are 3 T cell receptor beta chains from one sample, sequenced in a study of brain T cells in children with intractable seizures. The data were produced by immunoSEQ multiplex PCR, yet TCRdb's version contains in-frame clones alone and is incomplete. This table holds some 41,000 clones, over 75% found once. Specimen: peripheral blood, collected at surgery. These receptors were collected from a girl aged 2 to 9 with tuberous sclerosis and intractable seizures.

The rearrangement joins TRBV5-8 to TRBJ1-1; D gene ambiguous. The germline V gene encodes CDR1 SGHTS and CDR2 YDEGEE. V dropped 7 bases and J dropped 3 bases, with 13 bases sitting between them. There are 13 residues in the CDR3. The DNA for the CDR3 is TGTGCCAGCCTGGCGGACTCTGACACTGAAGCTTTCTTT. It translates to CASLADSDTEAFF.

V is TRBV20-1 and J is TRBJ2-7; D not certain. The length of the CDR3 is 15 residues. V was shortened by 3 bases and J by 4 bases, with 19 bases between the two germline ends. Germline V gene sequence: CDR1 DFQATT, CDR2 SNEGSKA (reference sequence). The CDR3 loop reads CSASPQAGNLYEQYF. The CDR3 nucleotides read TGCAGTGCTAGTCCCCAAGCCGGAAACCTTTACGAGCAGTACTTC.

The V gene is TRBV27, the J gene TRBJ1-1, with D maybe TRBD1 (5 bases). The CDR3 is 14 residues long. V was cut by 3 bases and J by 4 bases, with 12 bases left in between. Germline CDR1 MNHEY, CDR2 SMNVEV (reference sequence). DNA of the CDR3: TGTGCCAGCAGTTTTTCCGGGGGGGGCACTGAAGCTTTCTTT. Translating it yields CASSFSGGGTEAFF.